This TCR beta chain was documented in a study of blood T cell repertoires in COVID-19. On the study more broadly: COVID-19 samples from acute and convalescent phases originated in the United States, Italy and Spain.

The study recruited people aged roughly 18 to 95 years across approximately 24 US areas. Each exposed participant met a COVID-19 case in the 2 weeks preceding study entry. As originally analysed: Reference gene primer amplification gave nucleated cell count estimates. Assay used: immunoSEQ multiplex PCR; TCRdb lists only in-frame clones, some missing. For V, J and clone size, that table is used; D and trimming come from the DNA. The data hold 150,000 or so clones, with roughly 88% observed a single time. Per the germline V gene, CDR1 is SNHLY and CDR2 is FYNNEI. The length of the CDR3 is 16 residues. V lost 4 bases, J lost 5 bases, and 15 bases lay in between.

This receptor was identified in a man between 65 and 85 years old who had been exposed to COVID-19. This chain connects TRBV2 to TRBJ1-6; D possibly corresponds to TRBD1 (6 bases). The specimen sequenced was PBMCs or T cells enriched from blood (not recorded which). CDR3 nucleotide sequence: TGTGCCAGCAGTGTATTCCGGGACACTAATAATTCACCCCTCCACTTT. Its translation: CASSVFRDTNNSPLHF.